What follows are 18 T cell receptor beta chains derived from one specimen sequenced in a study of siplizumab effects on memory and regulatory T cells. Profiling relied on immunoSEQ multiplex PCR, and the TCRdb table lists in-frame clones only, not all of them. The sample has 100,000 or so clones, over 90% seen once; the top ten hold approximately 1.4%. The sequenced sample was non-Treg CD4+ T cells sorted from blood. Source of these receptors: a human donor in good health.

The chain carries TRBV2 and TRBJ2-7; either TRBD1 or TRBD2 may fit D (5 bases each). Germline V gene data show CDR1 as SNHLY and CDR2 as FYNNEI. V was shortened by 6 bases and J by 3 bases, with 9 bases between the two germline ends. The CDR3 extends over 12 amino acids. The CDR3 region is CASRAGSYEQYF. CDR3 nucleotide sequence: TGTGCCAGCAGGGCAGGGAGCTACGAGCAGTACTTC.

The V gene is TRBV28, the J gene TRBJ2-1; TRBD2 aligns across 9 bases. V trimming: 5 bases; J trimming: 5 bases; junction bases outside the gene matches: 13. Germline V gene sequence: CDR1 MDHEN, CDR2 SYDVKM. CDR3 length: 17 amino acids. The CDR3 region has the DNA TGTGCCAGCAGTAGCTATACGAGCGGGAGGAAAAACAATGAGCAGTTCTTC. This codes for CASSSYTSGRKNNEQFF.

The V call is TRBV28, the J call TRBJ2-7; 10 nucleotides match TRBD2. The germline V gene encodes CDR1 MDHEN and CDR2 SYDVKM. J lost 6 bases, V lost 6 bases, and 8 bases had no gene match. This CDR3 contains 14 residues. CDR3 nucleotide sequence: TGTGCCAGCAGACTACTAGCGGGATCCCTCGAGCAGTACTTC. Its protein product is CASRLLAGSLEQYF.

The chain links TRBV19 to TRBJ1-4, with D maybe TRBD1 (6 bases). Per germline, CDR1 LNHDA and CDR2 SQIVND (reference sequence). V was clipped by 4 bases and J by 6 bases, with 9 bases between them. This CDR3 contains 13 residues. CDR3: CASSKRTDEKLFF. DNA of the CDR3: TGTGCCAGTAGTAAGCGGACAGATGAAAAACTGTTTTTT.

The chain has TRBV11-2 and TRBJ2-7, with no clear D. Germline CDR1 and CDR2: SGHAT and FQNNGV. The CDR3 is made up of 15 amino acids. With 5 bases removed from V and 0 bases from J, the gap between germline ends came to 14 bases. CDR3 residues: CASSLVGPSSYEQYF. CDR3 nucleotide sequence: TGTGCCAGCAGCCTGGTGGGCCCAAGCTCCTACGAGCAGTACTTC.

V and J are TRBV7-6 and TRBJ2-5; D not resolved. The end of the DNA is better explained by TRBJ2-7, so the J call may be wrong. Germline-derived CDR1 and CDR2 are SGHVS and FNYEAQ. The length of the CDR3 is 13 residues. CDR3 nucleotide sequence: TGTGCCAGCAGCTTATTGTCGGCCTACGAGCAGTACTTC. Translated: CASSLLSAYEQYF.

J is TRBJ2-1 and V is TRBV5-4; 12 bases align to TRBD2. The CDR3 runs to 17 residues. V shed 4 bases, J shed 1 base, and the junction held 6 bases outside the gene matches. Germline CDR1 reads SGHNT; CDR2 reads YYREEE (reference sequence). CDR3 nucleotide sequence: TGTGCCAGCAGCAAAACCGGGACTAGCGGGTCCTACAATGAGCAGTTCTTC. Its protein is CASSKTGTSGSYNEQFF.

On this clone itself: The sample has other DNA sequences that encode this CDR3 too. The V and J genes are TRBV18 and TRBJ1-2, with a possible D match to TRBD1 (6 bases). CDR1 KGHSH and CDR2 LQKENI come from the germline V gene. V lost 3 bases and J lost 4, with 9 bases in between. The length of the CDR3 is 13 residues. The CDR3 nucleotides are TGTGCCAGCTCACCCGGACAGCTCTATGGCTACACCTTC. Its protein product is CASSPGQLYGYTF.

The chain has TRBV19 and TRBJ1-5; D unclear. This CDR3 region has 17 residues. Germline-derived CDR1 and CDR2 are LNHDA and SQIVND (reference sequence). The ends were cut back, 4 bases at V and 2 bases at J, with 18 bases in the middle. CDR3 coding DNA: TGTGCCAGTAGTAGTTTCGGCGACGGTCATGGCAATCAGCCCCAGCATTTT. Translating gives CASSSFGDGHGNQPQHF.

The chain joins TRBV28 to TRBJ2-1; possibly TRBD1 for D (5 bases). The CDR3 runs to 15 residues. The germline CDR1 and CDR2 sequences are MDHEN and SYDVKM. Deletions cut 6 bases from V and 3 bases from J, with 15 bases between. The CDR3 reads CASSRGQPNYNEQFF. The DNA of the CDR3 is TGTGCCAGCAGCCGCGGACAACCCAACTACAATGAGCAGTTCTTC.

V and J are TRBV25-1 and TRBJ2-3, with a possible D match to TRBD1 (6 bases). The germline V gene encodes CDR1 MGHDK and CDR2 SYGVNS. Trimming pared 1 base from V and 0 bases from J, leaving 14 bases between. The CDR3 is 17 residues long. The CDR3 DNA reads TGTGCCAGCAGTGAATCCGAGGTGGGACATAGCACAGATACGCAGTATTTT. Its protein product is CASSESEVGHSTDTQYF.

The CDR3 DNA reads TGTGCCAGTGGAGGTTACAAAGGTTATCTGGGCACTGAAGCTTTCTTT. Protein sequence: CASGGYKGYLGTEAFF. The chain recombines TRBV28 with TRBJ1-1; D is undetermined. Germline CDR1 MDHEN, CDR2 SYDVKM. CDR3 length equals 16 residues. Trimming removed 9 bases at V and 4 bases at J, with 24 bases between.

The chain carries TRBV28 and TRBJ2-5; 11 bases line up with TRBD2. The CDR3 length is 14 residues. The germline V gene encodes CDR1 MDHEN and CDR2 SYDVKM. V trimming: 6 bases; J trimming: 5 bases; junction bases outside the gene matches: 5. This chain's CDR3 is CASRELAGVETQYF. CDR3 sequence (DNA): TGTGCCAGCAGGGAACTAGCGGGAGTCGAGACCCAGTACTTC.

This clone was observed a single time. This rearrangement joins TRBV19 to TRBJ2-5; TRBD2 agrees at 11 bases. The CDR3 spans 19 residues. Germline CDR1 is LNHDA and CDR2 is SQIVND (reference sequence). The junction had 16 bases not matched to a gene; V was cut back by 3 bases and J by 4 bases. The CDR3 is CASSMNFQVSGRARETQYF. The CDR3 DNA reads TGTGCCAGTAGTATGAATTTTCAGGTTAGCGGGAGGGCCAGAGAGACCCAGTACTTC.

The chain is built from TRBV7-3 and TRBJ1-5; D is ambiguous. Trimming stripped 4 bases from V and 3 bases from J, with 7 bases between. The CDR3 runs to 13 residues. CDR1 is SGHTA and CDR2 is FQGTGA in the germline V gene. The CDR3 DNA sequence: TGTGCCAGCAGCTCGGACTCCAATCAGCCCCAGCATTTT. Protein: CASSSDSNQPQHF.

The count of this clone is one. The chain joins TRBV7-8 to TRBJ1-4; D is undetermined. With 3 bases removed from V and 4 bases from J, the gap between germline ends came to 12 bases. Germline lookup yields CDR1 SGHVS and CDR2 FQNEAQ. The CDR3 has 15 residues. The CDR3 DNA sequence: TGTGCCAGCAGCTTTCTCGCAGGCCTTAATGAAAAACTGTTTTTT. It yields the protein CASSFLAGLNEKLFF.

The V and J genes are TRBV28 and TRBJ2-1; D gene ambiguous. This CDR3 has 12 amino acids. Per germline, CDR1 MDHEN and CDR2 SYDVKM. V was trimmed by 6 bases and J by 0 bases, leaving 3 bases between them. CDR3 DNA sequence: TGTGCCAGCAGGGTCTCCTACAATGAGCAGTTCTTC. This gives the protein CASRVSYNEQFF.

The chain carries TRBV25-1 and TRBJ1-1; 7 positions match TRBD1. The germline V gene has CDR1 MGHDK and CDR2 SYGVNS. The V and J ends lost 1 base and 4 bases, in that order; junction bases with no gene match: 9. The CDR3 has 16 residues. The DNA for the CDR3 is TGTGCCAGCAGTGAATTCGGAGGGGGCGTGAGCACTGAAGCTTTCTTT. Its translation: CASSEFGGGVSTEAFF. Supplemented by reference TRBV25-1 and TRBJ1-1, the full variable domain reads EADIYQTPRYLVIGTGKKITLECSQTMGHDKMYWYQQDPGMELHLIHYSYGVNSTEKGDLSSESTVSRIRTEHFPLTLESARPSHTSQYLCASSEFGGGVSTEAFFGQGTRLTVV.